This TCR beta chain was captured by sequencing in a study of OX40 agonist ivuxolimab in advanced cancers. The study's findings and limits: Compared with CD4+, CD8+ T cells on average had more expanded clones.

Only in-frame clones appear in the TCRdb table, and some are missing; sequencing was by immunoSEQ multiplex PCR. This sample has tens of thousands of clones, with about 88% found just once. The germline V gene encodes CDR1 LNHDA and CDR2 SQIVND (reference sequence). The CDR3 spans 14 residues. V was trimmed by 5 bases and J by 0 bases, leaving 11 bases between them. About this clone: Its antigen is not known.

The rearrangement joins TRBV19 to TRBJ2-7; a possible D gene is TRBD1 (6 bases). The sequence was collected from an adult with an advanced solid tumor such as melanoma, head and neck, liver or kidney cancer. Specimen: CD4+ or CD8+ T cells sorted from blood, collected in a trial of the OX40 agonist ivuxolimab. DNA of the CDR3: TGTGCCAGTAGTCAAGGGGGAAGCTCCTACGAGCAGTACTTC. It codes for CASSQGGSSYEQYF.